This section outlines one T cell receptor beta chain sequence together with its context. Sequencing used immunoSEQ multiplex PCR; TCRdb keeps in-frame clones, though not all of them. The table has 62,000 or so clones, approximately 86% seen once. V shed 5 bases and J shed 1 base, with 8 bases lying between them. This CDR3 comprises 13 residues. These data belong to a study of blood T cell repertoires in COVID-19. Sequencing used peripheral blood. The TCR sequence derives from a woman between 55 and 75 years old with acute or convalescent COVID-19. This chain joins TRBV12-3 or TRBV12-4 and TRBJ1-1; no clear D. The CDR3 loop is CASSIHRNTEAFF. The CDR3 DNA sequence: TGTGCCAGCAGTATACACAGGAACACTGAAGCTTTCTTT.